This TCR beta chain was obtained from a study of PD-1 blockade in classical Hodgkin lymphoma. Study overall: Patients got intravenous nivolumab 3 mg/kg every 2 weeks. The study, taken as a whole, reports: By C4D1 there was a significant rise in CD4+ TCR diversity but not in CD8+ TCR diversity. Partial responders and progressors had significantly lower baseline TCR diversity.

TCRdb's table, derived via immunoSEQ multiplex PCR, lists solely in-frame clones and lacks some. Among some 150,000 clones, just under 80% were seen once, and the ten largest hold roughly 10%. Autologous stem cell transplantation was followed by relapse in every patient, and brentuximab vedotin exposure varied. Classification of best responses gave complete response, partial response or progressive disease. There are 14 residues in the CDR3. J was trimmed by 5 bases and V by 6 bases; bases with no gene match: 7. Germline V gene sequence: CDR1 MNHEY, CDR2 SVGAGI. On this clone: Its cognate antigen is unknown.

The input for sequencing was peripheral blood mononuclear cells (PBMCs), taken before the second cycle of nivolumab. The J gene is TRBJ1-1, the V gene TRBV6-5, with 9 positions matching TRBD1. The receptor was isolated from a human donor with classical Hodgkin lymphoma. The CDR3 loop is CASRRGQGATEAFF. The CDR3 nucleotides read TGTGCCAGCAGAAGGGGACAGGGAGCGACTGAAGCTTTCTTT.